This T cell receptor (beta chain) was sequenced during a study of regulatory T cells in long-lasting Graves disease. Turning to the study itself: Persistence in Graves' disease denoted antithyroid drug use beyond 5 years alongside positive TSH receptor antibodies. Broader study findings: Persistent disease was characterized by preferential usage of TRBV28, TRBJ1-2 and TRBJ2-5. Persistent Graves' patients had lower TCR diversity than newly diagnosed ones.

Trimming pared 1 base from V and 2 bases from J, leaving 8 bases between. Looked up from germline, CDR1 is MDHEN and CDR2 is SYDVKM. This CDR3 is 14 amino acids long. HTBI primers from iRepertoire and Arm-PCR of CDR3 regions yielded the TCR beta libraries. TCRdb itself ran the multiplex PCR reads through MiXCR, one entry per CDR3 protein. The repertoire consists of around 460,000 distinct CDR3 sequences, with 22% occurring once and the leading ten covering roughly 14%. Described time point: persistent/refractory GD, antithyroid drugs over 5 years with positive TRAb. RNA from PBMCs was the source of the TCR library. Many counts were recorded for this clonotype. The antigen is undetermined.

The chain combines TRBV28 with TRBJ2-5; D is unresolved. The sequence derives from a female donor with Graves disease. This material consisted of peripheral blood mononuclear cells (PBMCs), taken when the disease was refractory, from a patient treated with antithyroid drugs. The CDR3 nucleotides read TGTGCCAGCAGTTTATTCGGGCTTCAAGAGACCCAGTACTTC. The encoded protein is CASSLFGLQETQYF.